A selection of T cell receptor beta chains follows, all from one sample in a study of T cells after posttransplantation cyclophosphamide. The assay was immunoSEQ multiplex PCR, and TCRdb's table has in-frame clones only and misses some. The sample lists some 34,000 clones; roughly 78% were seen once. This material consisted of CD4+ T cells sorted from blood, taken 1903 days after a stem cell transplant with posttransplant cyclophosphamide. These receptors were taken from a female patient between 40 and 55 years old who received an allogeneic stem cell transplant from a related donor, was CMV-positive, and had no GVHD. Certain T cells may be donor cells from the graft. Each CDR3 is given with its conserved first and last residue. Fields, in order: V gene, J gene, CDR3 protein.

TRBV5-1	TRBJ2-3	CASSLAGTTTTDTQYF
TRBV10-3	TRBJ2-3	CAISHRAYTDTQYF
TRBV6-4	TRBJ1-5	CASSLNRDRGPQPQHF
TRBV7-3	TRBJ2-3	CASSSDLHPPTGQGGTQYF
TRBV7-2	TRBJ2-7	CASSYSPGGSYEQYF
TRBV7-9	TRBJ1-4	CASSLGDVQGAIEKLFF
TRBV18	TRBJ2-5	CASSRTGGLETQYF
TRBV29-1	TRBJ2-5	CSVGTSGGYQETQYF
TRBV19	TRBJ2-1	CASNGRGGNNEQFF
TRBV21-1	TRBJ1-5	CASSTRRNQPQHF
TRBV7-8	TRBJ1-5	CASSLAGSRPQHF
TRBV7-2	TRBJ1-6	CASSLETGGISPLHF
TRBV19	TRBJ2-1	CASSSNRLALEQFF
TRBV7-2	TRBJ1-1	CASSLTSGTGAEAFF
TRBV5-4	TRBJ2-2	CASSLRGGTGELFF
TRBV6-1	TRBJ1-3	CASSDTGGTSGNTIYF
TRBV5-5	TRBJ2-3	CASSLGGADTQYF
TRBV27	TRBJ1-4	CASSPYWDRVNNEKLFF
TRBV6-1	TRBJ1-3	CASIWDRGNTIYF
TRBV5-1	TRBJ1-2	CASSLAGETTGYGYTF
TRBV7-2	TRBJ2-7	CASSLAWSGFSYEQYF
TRBV19	TRBJ1-5	CASSNGQTRDQPQHF
TRBV7-2	TRBJ2-3	CASSLDRALTDTQYF
TRBV10-3	TRBJ2-2	CAIRSEPGLVITGELFF